Listed here are 25 T cell receptor beta chains from one sample, sequenced in a study of T cells in Graves' hyperthyroidism and ophthalmopathy. RNA transcripts provided the source from which TCR beta CDR3 regions were amplified. HTBI primers were used for first-round RT-PCR of the TCR CDR3. TCRdb analysed the multiplex PCR reads with MiXCR anew, one entry per CDR3 protein. The sample yields about 710,000 distinct CDR3 sequences, roughly 15% seen once. The sequencing input was blood. These receptors were taken from a man between 18 and 35 years old with Graves' hyperthyroidism.

This clonotype was counted at least ten times. The chain combines TRBV18 with TRBJ1-1; weak D call: TRBD1 (5 bases). The CDR3 spans 15 residues. Germline CDR1 is KGHSH and CDR2 is LQKENI. Trimming took off 2 bases at V and 2 bases at J, with 12 bases between the two ends. CDR3 nucleotide sequence: TGTGCCAGCTCACCAACTAGGGGTGTAAACACTGAAGCTTTCTTT. Residues: CASSPTRGVNTEAFF.

This sequence joins TRBV6-1 and TRBJ2-3, with TRBD2 matching over 11 bases. In germline, CDR1 is MNHNS, CDR2 SASEGT. This CDR3 spans 15 amino acids. Trimming removed 8 bases from V and 2 bases from J; junction bases left unmatched: 6. DNA for the CDR3: TGTGCCAGCGGGACTAGCGGAGAAAACACAGATACGCAGTATTTT. Its translation: CASGTSGENTDTQYF.

The chain couples TRBV7-9 to TRBJ2-1, with 9 positions matching TRBD2. CDR3 length equals 18 residues. The V gene's germline CDR1 is SEHNR and CDR2 FQNEAQ (reference sequence). The junction had 11 bases not matched to a gene; V was cut back by 2 bases and J by 3 bases. CDR3 sequence reads: CASSLPPRLAGIYNEQFF. CDR3 nucleotides: TGTGCCAGCAGCTTACCCCCTCGGCTAGCGGGAATCTACAATGAGCAGTTCTTC.

The chain couples TRBV18 to TRBJ2-6; 9 nucleotides match TRBD1. Germline loops: CDR1 KGHSH, CDR2 LQKENI. V was clipped by 5 bases and J by 1 base; unmatched bases: 6. CDR3 length: 17 residues. CDR3 loop: CASSAGQGISGANVLTF. The DNA of the CDR3 is TGTGCCAGCTCAGCCGGACAGGGGATTTCTGGGGCCAACGTCCTGACTTTC.

This clonotype occurred many times. The rearrangement links TRBV2 to TRBJ2-6, with D uncertain. Trimming removed 8 bases at V and 4 bases at J, with 15 bases between. Germline lookup yields CDR1 SNHLY and CDR2 FYNNEI. The CDR3 covers 15 residues. The CDR3 loop reads CASSARLWGANVLTF. CDR3 sequence (DNA): TGTGCCAGCTCGGCACGCCTTTGGGGGGCCAACGTCCTGACTTTC.

The rearrangement uses TRBV12-3 or TRBV12-4 and TRBJ2-1; the match to TRBD1 covers 7 bases. This CDR3 has 13 amino acids. V lost 5 bases, J lost 14 bases, and 12 bases stayed unmatched. Written as DNA, the CDR3 is TGTGCCAGCAGTCTACAGGTTGCGACAGGGAAGTTCTTC. The encoded protein is CASSLQVATGKFF.

The V gene is TRBV4-1, the J gene TRBJ1-5; TRBD1 aligns across 8 bases. J was trimmed by 1 base and V by 1 base; bases with no gene match: 6. Germline CDR1 reads MGHRA; CDR2 reads YSYEKL. This CDR3 contains 17 residues. CDR3 nucleotide sequence: TGCGCCAGCAGCCAAGTCGAAACAGGGGGAAGCAATCAGCCCCAGCATTTT. Translation gives CASSQVETGGSNQPQHF.

A few counts support this clonotype. The chain is built from TRBV19 and TRBJ1-5, with D possibly matching TRBD1 (6 bases). Per the germline V gene, CDR1 is LNHDA and CDR2 is SQIVND (reference sequence). V was cut by 9 bases and J by 7 bases, with 22 bases left in between. This CDR3 is built from 15 residues. CDR3 residues: CASSLIGGMRQPQHF. In DNA, the CDR3 is TGTGCCAGCTCCCTGATAGGGGGGATGAGGCAGCCCCAGCATTTT.

This clonotype was picked up many times. The V and J genes are TRBV2 and TRBJ2-7; a possible D gene is TRBD2 (6 bases). The CDR3 loop spans 13 amino acids. V dropped 9 bases and J dropped 2 bases, with 14 bases sitting between them. The germline V gene has CDR1 SNHLY and CDR2 FYNNEI. The CDR3, as DNA: TGTGCCAGTGCCGGGACTTCCACCTACGAGCAGTACTTC. It codes for CASAGTSTYEQYF.

This sequence joins TRBV30 and TRBJ2-7; D call uncertain. This CDR3 region has 12 residues. CDR1 and CDR2 (germline): GTSNPN, SVGIG (reference sequence). Trimming stripped 2 bases from V and 6 bases from J, with 11 bases between. Here the CDR3 DNA reads TGTGCCTGGAGTTTGACCTTTGGCGAGCAGTACTTC. Translation: CAWSLTFGEQYF.

This clonotype was counted ten times or more. The chain joins TRBV29-1 to TRBJ1-1; D perhaps matches TRBD1 (5 bases). Trimming stripped 4 bases from V and 1 base from J, with 7 bases between. The CDR3 is 12 amino acids. The germline V gene encodes CDR1 SQVTM and CDR2 ANQGSEA. Written as DNA, the CDR3 is TGCAGCGTTGGACAGACGAACACTGAAGCTTTCTTT. Encoded protein: CSVGQTNTEAFF.

About this clonotype: Here the CDR3 omits its conserved ending phenylalanine or tryptophan, so a read error is the likely source. The chain couples TRBV6-2 or TRBV6-3 to TRBJ2-7; TRBD2 aligns across 9 bases. The DNA end favors TRBJ2-5, so the J call may be wrong. In germline, CDR1 is MNHEY, CDR2 SVGEGT. There are 15 residues in the CDR3. CDR3 protein: CASSTTAGGGETQYS. The CDR3 coding sequence is TGTGCCAGCAGTACCACAGCGGGAGGTGGTGAGACCCAGTACTCC.

The rearrangement joins TRBV29-1 to TRBJ1-1; unclear D gene. The V and J ends lost 4 bases and 4 bases respectively, with 16 bases between them. Germline CDR1 is SQVTM and CDR2 is ANQGSEA. This CDR3 region has 14 residues. DNA for the CDR3: TGCAGCGTTGTATGGCGAACAGTGGGCACTGAAGCTTTCTTT. This sequence encodes CSVVWRTVGTEAFF.

This clonotype showed up many times. J is TRBJ2-1 and V is TRBV6-1; a possible D gene is TRBD1 (6 bases). V was pared by 3 bases and J by 1 base, with 13 bases between. The CDR3 is made up of 16 amino acids. The germline V gene has CDR1 MNHNS and CDR2 SASEGT. In nucleotides, the CDR3 is TGTGCCAGCAGTGAGGTCGCGACAGGTTCCTACAATGAGCAGTTCTTC. Protein sequence: CASSEVATGSYNEQFF.

The gene calls are TRBV29-1 and TRBJ1-2, with TRBD1 matching 7 bases. Germline CDR1 is SQVTM and CDR2 is ANQGSEA. J lost 4 bases, V lost 7 bases, and 9 bases had no gene match. The CDR3 runs 13 residues. CDR3 in amino acids: CSAATGDSYGYTF. For the CDR3, the DNA is TGCAGCGCCGCCACAGGGGATTCCTATGGCTACACCTTC.

There are many counts of this clonotype. The rearrangement links TRBV28 to TRBJ2-1; 7 bases are shared with TRBD2. The CDR3 runs 12 residues. Trimming removed 8 bases from V and 9 bases from J; junction bases left unmatched: 7. CDR1 is MDHEN and CDR2 is SYDVKM in the germline V gene. The CDR3 nucleotides are TGTGCCAGCGAGCGGGATATCGGTGAGCAGTTCTTC. Its protein product is CASERDIGEQFF.

The CDR3 spells CATSRDYGGDTEAFF. CDR3 bases: TGTGCCACCAGCAGAGATTACGGGGGGGACACTGAAGCTTTCTTT. This chain links TRBV15 with TRBJ1-1, with D perhaps TRBD1 (5 bases). This CDR3 has 15 residues. Trimming removed 0 bases at V and 3 bases at J, with 11 bases between. CDR1 is LNHNV, CDR2 YYDKDF, per germline (reference sequence). The full variable domain, its missing parts supplied by reference TRBV15 and TRBJ1-1, is DAMVIQNPRYQVTQFGKPVTLSCSQTLNHNVMYWYQQKSSQAPKLLFHYYDKDFNNEADTPDNFQSRRPNTSFCFLDIRSPGLGDTAMYLCATSRDYGGDTEAFFGQGTRLTVV.

The chain has TRBV7-2 and TRBJ2-1; D remains ambiguous. The CDR3 length is 17 residues. Trimming shortened V by 1 base and J by 0 bases, and 13 bases separated the two germline ends. Germline V lookup: CDR1 SGHTA, CDR2 FQGNSA. CDR3 in amino acids: CASSLEPAISSYNEQFF. CDR3 bases: TGTGCCAGCAGCTTAGAACCCGCCATCAGCTCCTACAATGAGCAGTTCTTC.

This clonotype was counted only a few times. The chain combines TRBV11-2 with TRBJ2-2, with no clear D. Trimming stripped 8 bases from V and 3 bases from J, with 13 bases between. Germline V gives CDR1 SGHAT, CDR2 FQNNGV. CDR3 length: 14 amino acids. CDR3 sequence reads: CASLDPGDTGELFF. The CDR3 region has the DNA TGTGCCAGCTTAGACCCCGGCGACACCGGGGAGCTGTTTTTT. Combining the CDR3 with reference TRBV11-2 and TRBJ2-2 gives the whole variable domain EAGVAQSPRYKIIEKRQSVAFWCNPISGHATLYWYQQILGQGPKLLIQFQNNGVVDDSQLPKDRFSAERLKGVDSTLKIQPAKLEDSAVYLCASLDPGDTGELFFGEGSRLTVL.

This chain uses TRBV5-4 with TRBJ2-2; D is possibly TRBD2 (6 bases). V was pared by 1 base and J by 5 bases, with 18 bases between. From germline, CDR1 is SGHNT and CDR2 YYREEE (reference sequence). CDR3 length: 17 amino acids. CDR3: CASSLRGLGSGTGELFF. The CDR3 nucleotides are TGTGCCAGCAGCTTGCGGGGTCTCGGGAGTGGGACCGGGGAGCTGTTTTTT.

The V and J genes are TRBV30 and TRBJ1-5; D possibly corresponds to TRBD1 (6 bases). V lost 2 bases and J lost 6, with 14 bases in between. Germline V gene sequence: CDR1 GTSNPN, CDR2 SVGIG (reference sequence). The CDR3 extends over 14 amino acids. The CDR3 is CAWSKGTNLQPQHF. The CDR3 coding sequence is TGTGCCTGGAGTAAAGGGACAAATCTTCAGCCCCAGCATTTT.

In its sample, this clonotype was seen many times. The chain couples TRBV28 to TRBJ2-1; 11 nucleotides match TRBD2. The CDR3 is 18 amino acids. Germline CDR1 reads MDHEN; CDR2 reads SYDVKM. J was trimmed by 4 bases and V by 4 bases; bases with no gene match: 12. CDR3 coding DNA: TGTGCCAGCAGTTCCCGCTTCCTAACTAGCGGGAGTTACAATGAGCAGTTCTTC. Amino acids: CASSSRFLTSGSYNEQFF.

This clonotype was detected only a few times. The genes are TRBV20-1 and TRBJ2-7; 8 bases line up with TRBD2. V lost 4 bases to trimming and J lost 4 bases; unmatched junction nucleotides: 6. Germline V gene data show CDR1 as DFQATT and CDR2 as SNEGSKA (reference sequence). The CDR3 runs to 13 residues. CDR3 nucleotide sequence: TGCAGTGCTATCGGGACTAGTCGGTACGAGCAGTACTTC. It is translated as CSAIGTSRYEQYF.

The J gene is TRBJ2-3, the V gene TRBV2, with TRBD2 matching over 15 bases. This CDR3 comprises 15 residues. Germline CDR1 reads SNHLY; CDR2 reads FYNNEI. The V segment lost 5 bases and the J segment 4 bases; nucleotides outside the gene matches: 1. This chain's CDR3 is CASSRTSGGADTQYF. CDR3 in DNA: TGTGCCAGCAGTAGGACTAGCGGGGGGGCAGATACGCAGTATTTT.

Here the CDR3 DNA reads TGTGCCAGCAGCGTTAGAGCCCAGGGGAAGAAGGACACTGAAGCTTTCTTT. This gives the protein CASSVRAQGKKDTEAFF. The J gene is TRBJ1-1, the V gene TRBV13, with D tentatively TRBD1 (6 bases). The germline gives CDR1 PRHDT, CDR2 FYEKMQ (reference sequence). V lost 5 bases, J lost 3 bases, and 22 bases lay in between. The CDR3 loop spans 17 amino acids.